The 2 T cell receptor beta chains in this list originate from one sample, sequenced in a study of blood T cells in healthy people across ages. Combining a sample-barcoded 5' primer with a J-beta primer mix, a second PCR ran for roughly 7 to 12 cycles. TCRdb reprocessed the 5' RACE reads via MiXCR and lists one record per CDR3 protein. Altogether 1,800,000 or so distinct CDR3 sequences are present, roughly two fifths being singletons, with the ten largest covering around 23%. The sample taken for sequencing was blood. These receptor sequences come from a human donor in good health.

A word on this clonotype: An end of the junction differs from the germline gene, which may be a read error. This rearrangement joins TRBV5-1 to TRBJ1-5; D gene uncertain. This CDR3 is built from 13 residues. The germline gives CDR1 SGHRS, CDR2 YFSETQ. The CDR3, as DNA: TGCGCCAGCAGTTCTGGTGTCGGTCAGCCCCGGCATTTT. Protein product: CASSSGVGQPRHF. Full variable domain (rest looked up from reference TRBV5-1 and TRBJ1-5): KAGVTQTPRYLIKTRGQQVTLSCSPISGHRSVSWYQQTPGQGLQFLFEYFSETQRNKGNFPGRFSGRQFSNSRSEMNVSTLELGDSALYLCASSSGVGQPRHFGDGTRLSIL.

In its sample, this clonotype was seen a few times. This CDR3 is CASMGTGYYGYTF. For the CDR3, the DNA is TGTGCCAGCATGGGGACAGGTTACTATGGCTACACCTTC. This chain uses TRBV6-5 with TRBJ1-2; the match to TRBD1 covers 8 bases. This CDR3 region has 13 residues. Germline assignment: CDR1 MNHEY and CDR2 SVGAGI. The V and J ends lost 7 bases and 3 bases, in that order; junction bases with no gene match: 4.